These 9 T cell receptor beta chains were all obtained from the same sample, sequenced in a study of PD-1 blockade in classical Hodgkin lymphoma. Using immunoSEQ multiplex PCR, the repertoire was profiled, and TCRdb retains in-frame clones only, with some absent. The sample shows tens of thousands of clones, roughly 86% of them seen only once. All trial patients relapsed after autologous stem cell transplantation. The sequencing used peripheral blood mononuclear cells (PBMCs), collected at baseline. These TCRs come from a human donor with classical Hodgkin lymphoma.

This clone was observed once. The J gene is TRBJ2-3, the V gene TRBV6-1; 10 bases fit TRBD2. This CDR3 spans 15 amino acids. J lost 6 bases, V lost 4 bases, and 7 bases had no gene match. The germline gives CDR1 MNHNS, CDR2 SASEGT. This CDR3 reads CASSAPAGGRDTQYF. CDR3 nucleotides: TGTGCCAGCAGTGCACCAGCGGGGGGGCGGGATACGCAGTATTTT.

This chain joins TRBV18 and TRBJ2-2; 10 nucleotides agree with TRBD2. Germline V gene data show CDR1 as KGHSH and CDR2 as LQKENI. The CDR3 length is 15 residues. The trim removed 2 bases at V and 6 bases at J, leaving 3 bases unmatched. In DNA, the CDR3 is TGTGCCAGCTCACCAGGGACTAGCGTGGCCGGGGAGCTGTTTTTT. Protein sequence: CASSPGTSVAGELFF.

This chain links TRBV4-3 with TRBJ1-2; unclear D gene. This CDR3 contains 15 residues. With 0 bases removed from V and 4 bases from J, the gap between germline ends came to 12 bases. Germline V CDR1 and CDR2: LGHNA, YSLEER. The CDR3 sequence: CASSQDLGIFYGYTF. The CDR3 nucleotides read TGCGCCAGCAGCCAAGATTTAGGCATCTTCTATGGCTACACCTTC.

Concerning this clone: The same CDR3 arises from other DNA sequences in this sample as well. For the CDR3, the DNA is TGTGCCAGCAGTTATCTCTCTGGGGCCAACGTCCTGACTTTC. It codes for CASSYLSGANVLTF. The rearrangement joins TRBV6-5 to TRBJ2-6, with no clear D. Germline V gene sequence: CDR1 MNHEY, CDR2 SVGAGI. V dropped 3 bases and J dropped 0 bases, with 3 bases sitting between them. The CDR3 is 14 residues long.

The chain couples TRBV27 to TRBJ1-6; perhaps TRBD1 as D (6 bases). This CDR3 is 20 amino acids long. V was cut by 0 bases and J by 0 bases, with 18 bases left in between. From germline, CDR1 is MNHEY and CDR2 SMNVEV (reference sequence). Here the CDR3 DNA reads TGTGCCAGCAGTTTATCTGGGGTAGCGGGGGGGGCCTCCTATAATTCACCCCTCCACTTT. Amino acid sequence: CASSLSGVAGGASYNSPLHF.

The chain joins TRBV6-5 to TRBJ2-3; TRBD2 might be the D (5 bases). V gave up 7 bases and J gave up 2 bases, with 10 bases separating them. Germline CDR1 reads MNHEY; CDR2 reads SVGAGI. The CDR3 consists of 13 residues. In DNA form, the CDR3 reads TGTGCCAGCATGTCTAGCCACACAGATACGCAGTATTTT. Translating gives CASMSSHTDTQYF.

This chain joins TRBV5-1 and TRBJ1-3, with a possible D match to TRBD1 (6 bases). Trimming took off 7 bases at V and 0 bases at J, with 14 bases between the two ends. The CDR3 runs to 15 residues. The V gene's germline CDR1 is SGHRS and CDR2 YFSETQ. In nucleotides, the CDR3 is TGCGCCAGCTCGACAGGCCCTAGCTCTGGAAACACCATATATTTT. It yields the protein CASSTGPSSGNTIYF.

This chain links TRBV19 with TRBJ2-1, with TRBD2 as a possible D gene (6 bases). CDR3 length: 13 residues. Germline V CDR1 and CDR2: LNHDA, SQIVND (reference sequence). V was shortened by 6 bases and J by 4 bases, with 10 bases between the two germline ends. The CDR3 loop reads CASSRGSYNEQFF. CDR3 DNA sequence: TGTGCCAGTAGCCGGGGGAGTTACAATGAGCAGTTCTTC.

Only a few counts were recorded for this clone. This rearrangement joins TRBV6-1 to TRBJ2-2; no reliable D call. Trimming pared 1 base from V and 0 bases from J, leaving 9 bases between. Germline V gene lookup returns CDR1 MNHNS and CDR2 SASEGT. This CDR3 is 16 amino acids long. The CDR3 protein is CASSEEVAANTGELFF. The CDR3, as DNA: TGTGCCAGCAGTGAAGAAGTCGCAGCGAACACCGGGGAGCTGTTTTTT.